These T cell receptor beta chains were read from a single sample in a study of blood T cells in healthy people across ages. TCRdb re-derived calls from the 5' RACE reads in MiXCR, one entry per CDR3 protein. Here the sample spans about 670,000 distinct CDR3 sequences, over 40% being singletons. Input material: blood. The source is an elderly woman in good health. The CDR3 runs from the conserved cysteine through the conserved F or W. The D gene is left open where the match is weak. Size is omitted from some rows. Given values are once, few, many or a class for expanded clones.

clone size	V gene	D gene	J gene	CDR3 protein	CDR3 DNA
-	TRBV5-5	-	TRBJ2-5	CASSLGHTIWETQYF	TGTGCCAGCAGCTTGGGGCACACGATATGGGAGACCCAGTACTTC
-	TRBV28	TRBD1	TRBJ2-7	CASRSTGQGAYEQYF	TGTGCCAGCAGGTCTACAGGACAGGGCGCCTACGAGCAGTACTTC
-	TRBV6-5	-	TRBJ1-6	CASSPRETSPLHF	TGTGCCAGCAGTCCACGGGAGACCTCACCCCTCCACTTT
few	TRBV20-1	TRBD1	TRBJ1-6	CSARSSGQGANNSPLHF	TGCAGTGCTAGAAGCTCGGGACAGGGGGCGAATAATTCACCCCTCCACTTT
-	TRBV10-3	-	TRBJ2-5	CAISESPEGTQYF	TGTGCCATCAGTGAGTCCCCGGAGGGGACCCAGTACTTC
-	TRBV12-3/TRBV12-4	-	TRBJ2-5	CASRSGAAGGETQYF	TGTGCCAGCAGATCAGGAGCAGCCGGAGGGGAGACCCAGTACTTC
-	TRBV9	-	TRBJ2-1	CASSVAWKASNNEQFF	TGTGCCAGCAGCGTAGCTTGGAAGGCTAGCAACAATGAGCAGTTCTTC
-	TRBV20-1	-	TRBJ2-3	CSAREASRRTDTQYF	TGCAGTGCTAGAGAAGCTAGCAGACGCACAGATACGCAGTATTTT
many	TRBV7-7	-	TRBJ2-1	CASSPGAGSSYNEQFF	TGTGCTAGCAGCCCAGGGGCGGGGAGCTCCTACAATGAGCAGTTCTTC
-	TRBV9	TRBD1	TRBJ2-3	CASSVEGQGDTQYF	TGTGCCAGCAGCGTAGAGGGACAGGGAGATACGCAGTATTTT
few	TRBV12-3/TRBV12-4	TRBD2	TRBJ2-5	CASSLPRGGPETQYF	TGTGCCAGCAGTTTACCGCGGGGGGGCCCAGAGACCCAGTACTTC
few	TRBV9	-	TRBJ1-2	CASSGGRNGYTF	TGTGCCAGCAGCGGGGGGCGGAATGGCTACACCTTC
-	TRBV7-2	-	TRBJ2-1	CASSLMGLAENEQFF	TGTGCCAGCAGCTTAATGGGGCTAGCCGAGAATGAGCAGTTCTTC
-	TRBV7-6	TRBD1	TRBJ2-7	CASSRGQGKSYEQYF	TGTGCCAGCAGCCGGGGACAGGGGAAATCCTACGAGCAGTACTTC
-	TRBV7-2	-	TRBJ2-4	CASSSPGEILQYF	TGTGCCAGCAGCTCCCCAGGGGAGATTTTACAGTACTTC
-	TRBV6-1	TRBD2	TRBJ2-2	CASSQRALAGGTEELFF	TGTGCCAGCAGCCAGAGAGCGTTAGCGGGAGGGACCGAGGAGCTGTTTTTT
many	TRBV5-1	-	TRBJ1-1	CASSSTGSLNTEAFF	TGCGCCAGCAGCTCAACAGGGTCCCTGAACACTGAAGCTTTCTTT
-	TRBV12-3/TRBV12-4	-	TRBJ2-7	CASRRGLSPGYEQYF	TGTGCCAGCAGACGCGGACTCTCCCCGGGCTACGAGCAGTACTTC
few	TRBV27	-	TRBJ2-7	CASSLLGTQKREQYF	TGTGCCAGCAGCCTTCTTGGGACACAAAAACGCGAGCAGTACTTC
few	TRBV30	-	TRBJ2-4	CAWSVTLEQYF	TGTGCCTGGAGTGTAACCTTGGAGCAGTACTTC
-	TRBV20-1	-	TRBJ2-5	CSARPWTAQETQYF	TGCAGTGCTAGACCCTGGACAGCCCAAGAGACCCAGTACTTC
-	TRBV9	-	TRBJ2-2	CASSTLPGTPTGGKLFF	TGTGCCAGCAGCACTCTCCCCGGGACTCCCACCGGCGGGAAGCTGTTTTTT
-	TRBV6-5	-	TRBJ1-2	CASSYSGRGYGYTF	TGTGCCAGCAGTTATAGTGGGAGAGGCTATGGCTACACCTTC
once	TRBV4-3	-	TRBJ2-6	CASSQDIEGAGANVLTF	TGCGCCAGCAGCCAAGATATTGAAGGGGCTGGGGCCAACGTCCTGACTTTC
-	TRBV6-5	TRBD2	TRBJ2-5	CASSYSISGSLETQYF	TGTGCCAGCAGTTACTCAATTAGCGGGAGCCTCGAGACCCAGTACTTC
once	TRBV12-3/TRBV12-4	-	TRBJ2-7	CASSISGTTLGSYEQYF	TGTGCCAGCAGTATCTCCGGGACAACGCTCGGGTCCTACGAGCAGTACTTC
many	TRBV20-1	-	TRBJ2-1	CSVARVSRVGDEQFF	TGCAGTGTAGCTAGGGTGTCTAGGGTTGGAGATGAGCAGTTCTTC
many	TRBV6-5	TRBD1	TRBJ1-1	CASSYLWTGVNTEAFF	TGTGCCAGCAGTTACTTGTGGACAGGGGTGAACACTGAAGCTTTCTTT
few	TRBV27	-	TRBJ1-5	CASSNLGSEQPQHF	TGTGCCAGCAGTAATCTGGGGAGCGAGCAGCCCCAGCATTTT
-	TRBV20-1	-	TRBJ2-4	CSAPNRAKNIQYF	TGCAGTGCCCCAAATAGGGCCAAAAACATTCAGTACTTC
many	TRBV4-1	-	TRBJ2-5	CASSLQRNTQETQYF	TGCGCCAGCAGCCTCCAGCGGAACACCCAAGAGACCCAGTACTTC
once	TRBV20-1	TRBD2	TRBJ2-3	CSASGTSGFTDTQYF	TGCAGTGCTTCCGGGACTAGCGGTTTCACAGATACGCAGTATTTT
-	TRBV20-1	-	TRBJ2-7	CSASGGVYEQYF	TGCAGTGCTAGCGGCGGCGTCTACGAGCAGTACTTC
-	TRBV7-2	-	TRBJ1-6	CASSSRGGGRHNSPLHF	TGTGCCAGCAGCTCGAGGGGTGGAGGGAGACATAATTCACCCCTCCACTTT
many	TRBV4-1	TRBD2	TRBJ2-1	CASSHRSPRTRYNEQFF	TGCGCCAGCAGCCACCGAAGTCCAAGGACTAGATACAATGAGCAGTTCTTC
-	TRBV29-1	-	TRBJ1-3	CSVEDGSPGNTIYF	TGCAGCGTTGAAGATGGGTCCCCCGGAAACACCATATATTTT
many	TRBV7-9	TRBD2	TRBJ2-1	CASNRGGSYNEQFF	TGTGCCAGCAACCGCGGGGGTTCCTACAATGAGCAGTTCTTC
-	TRBV3-1	-	TRBJ2-6	CASSQAGTDAGANVLTF	TGTGCCAGCAGCCAAGCCGGGACGGATGCTGGGGCCAACGTCCTGACTTTC
-	TRBV27	-	TRBJ1-1	CASSLFWGGTEAFF	TGTGCCAGCAGTTTATTCTGGGGTGGCACTGAAGCTTTCTTT
few	TRBV7-9	-	TRBJ1-2	CASSPDLPGVGGYTF	TGTGCCAGCAGCCCCGACCTCCCAGGGGTAGGCGGCTACACCTTC
few	TRBV19	-	TRBJ1-6	CASSMYSSGAWNSPLHF	TGTGCCAGTAGTATGTACTCCTCCGGGGCGTGGAATTCACCCCTCCACTTT
-	TRBV4-3	TRBD2	TRBJ2-1	CASSQEPSGGYAWEQFF	TGCGCCAGCAGCCAAGAACCCAGCGGGGGGTATGCATGGGAGCAGTTCTTC
-	TRBV3-1	-	TRBJ1-2	CASSQPSLGVYGYTF	TGTGCCAGCAGCCAGCCTAGTCTGGGAGTCTATGGCTACACCTTC